This TCR beta chain was documented in a study of T cell changes during pregnancy in multiple sclerosis. This CDR3 is 15 amino acids long. J was trimmed by 7 bases and V by 2 bases; bases with no gene match: 5. Per germline, CDR1 SEHNR and CDR2 FQNEAQ (reference sequence). Clones were sequenced by immunoSEQ multiplex PCR, and TCRdb holds only the in-frame ones, with some missing. The data contain about 100,000 clones, roughly 90% of them singletons. The V and J genes are TRBV7-9 and TRBJ1-6; 7 bases are a match to TRBD1. The TCR sequence derives from a female donor with multiple sclerosis, enrolled in a pregnancy study. This sample comprised peripheral blood, obtained after pregnancy. The CDR3 sequence is CASSLRGRGNSPLHF. CDR3 nucleotides: TGTGCCAGCAGCTTAAGAGGCAGGGGGAATTCACCCCTCCACTTT.